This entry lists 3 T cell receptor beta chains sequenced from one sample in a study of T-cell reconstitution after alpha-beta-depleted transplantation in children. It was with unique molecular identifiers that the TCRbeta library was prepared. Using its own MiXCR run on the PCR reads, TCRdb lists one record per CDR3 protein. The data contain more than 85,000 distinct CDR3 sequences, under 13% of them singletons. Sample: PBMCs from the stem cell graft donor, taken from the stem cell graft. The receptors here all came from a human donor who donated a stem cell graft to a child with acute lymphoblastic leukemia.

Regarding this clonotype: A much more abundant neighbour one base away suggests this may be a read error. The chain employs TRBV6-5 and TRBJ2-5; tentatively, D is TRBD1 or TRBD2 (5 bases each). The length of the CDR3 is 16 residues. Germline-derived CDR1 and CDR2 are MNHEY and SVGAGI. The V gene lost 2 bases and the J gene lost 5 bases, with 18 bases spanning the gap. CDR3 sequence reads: CASSYQTVRGHETQYF. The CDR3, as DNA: TGTGCCAGCAGTTACCAGACAGTGAGGGGTCACGAGACCCAGTACTTC.

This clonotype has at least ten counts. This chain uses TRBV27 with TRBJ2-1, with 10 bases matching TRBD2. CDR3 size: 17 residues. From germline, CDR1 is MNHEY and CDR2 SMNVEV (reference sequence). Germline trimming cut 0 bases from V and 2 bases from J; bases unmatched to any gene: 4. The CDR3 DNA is TGTGCCAGCAGTTTATCTATTAGCGGGAGGACCTACAATGAGCAGTTCTTC. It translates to CASSLSISGRTYNEQFF.

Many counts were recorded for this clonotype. For the CDR3, the DNA is TGCAGTGCTAAGGTCGGGAGCTATGAGCAGTTCTTC. Residues: CSAKVGSYEQFF. V and J are TRBV20-1 and TRBJ2-1; the D gene is possibly TRBD2 (6 bases). V lost 4 bases, J lost 8 bases, and 12 bases lay in between. CDR3 length equals 12 residues. Germline V CDR1 and CDR2: DFQATT, SNEGSKA (reference sequence).